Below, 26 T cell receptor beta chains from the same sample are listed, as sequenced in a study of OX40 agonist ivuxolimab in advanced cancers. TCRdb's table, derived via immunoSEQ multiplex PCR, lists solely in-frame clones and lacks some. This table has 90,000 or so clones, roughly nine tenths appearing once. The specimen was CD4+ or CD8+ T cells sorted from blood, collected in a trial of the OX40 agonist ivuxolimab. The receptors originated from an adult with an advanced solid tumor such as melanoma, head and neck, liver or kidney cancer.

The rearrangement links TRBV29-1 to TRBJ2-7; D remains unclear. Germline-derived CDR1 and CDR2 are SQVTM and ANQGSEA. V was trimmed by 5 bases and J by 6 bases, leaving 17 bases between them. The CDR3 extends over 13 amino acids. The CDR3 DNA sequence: TGCAGCGTTTGGAGTCAGACAATAAGCGAGCAGTACTTC. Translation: CSVWSQTISEQYF.

CDR3 nucleotide sequence: TGTGCCAGCAGCTTCGCCCCGGGACGGGTGGCCACCATATATTTT. Residues: CASSFAPGRVATIYF. The chain couples TRBV11-2 to TRBJ1-3, with D possibly being TRBD1 (5 bases). Germline CDR1 SGHAT, CDR2 FQNNGV. V lost 3 bases and J lost 9, with 18 bases in between. The CDR3 consists of 15 residues. The variable domain in full, with the rest retrieved from reference TRBV11-2 and TRBJ1-3, is EAGVAQSPRYKIIEKRQSVAFWCNPISGHATLYWYQQILGQGPKLLIQFQNNGVVDDSQLPKDRFSAERLKGVDSTLKIQPAKLEDSAVYLCASSFAPGRVATIYFGEGSWLTVV.

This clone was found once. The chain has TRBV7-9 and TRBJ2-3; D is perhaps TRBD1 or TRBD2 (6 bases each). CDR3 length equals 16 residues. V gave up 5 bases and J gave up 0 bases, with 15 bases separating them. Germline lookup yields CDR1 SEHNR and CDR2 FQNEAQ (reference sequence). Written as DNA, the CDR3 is TGTGCCAGCAGCCCACGGAGGGGGAGTAGCACAGATACGCAGTATTTT. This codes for CASSPRRGSSTDTQYF.

The DNA of the CDR3 is TGTGCCAGCATAAATTTCCAGGGGGCGCGCGGCTACACCTTC. It yields the protein CASINFQGARGYTF. This chain joins TRBV6-6 and TRBJ1-2; 8 bases are shared with TRBD1. V lost 7 bases and J lost 8; bases outside the gene matches: 12. This CDR3 has 14 amino acids. Germline values: CDR1 MNHNY, CDR2 SVGAGI (reference sequence).

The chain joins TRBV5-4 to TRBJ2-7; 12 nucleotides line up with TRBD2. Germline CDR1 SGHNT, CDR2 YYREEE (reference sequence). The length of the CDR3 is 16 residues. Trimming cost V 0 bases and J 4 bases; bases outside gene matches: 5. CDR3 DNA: TGTGCCAGCAGCTTGGTACTAGCGGGAGGTCCGTACGAGCAGTACTTC. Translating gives CASSLVLAGGPYEQYF.

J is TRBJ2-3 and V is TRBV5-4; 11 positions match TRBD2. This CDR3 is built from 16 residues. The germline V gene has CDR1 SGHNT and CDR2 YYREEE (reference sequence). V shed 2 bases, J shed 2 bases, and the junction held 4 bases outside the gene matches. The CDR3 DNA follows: TGTGCCAGCAGCTTATCACTAGCGGGAGCCACAGATACGCAGTATTTT. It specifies CASSLSLAGATDTQYF.

The chain's CDR3 is CASSINAGGSYNEQFF. CDR3 DNA: TGTGCCAGTAGTATAAATGCAGGGGGTTCCTACAATGAGCAGTTCTTC. This rearrangement joins TRBV19 to TRBJ2-1; the match to TRBD1 covers 7 bases. Germline loops: CDR1 LNHDA, CDR2 SQIVND (reference sequence). V was clipped by 2 bases and J by 1 base; unmatched bases: 5. The CDR3 loop spans 16 amino acids. Combining the CDR3 with reference TRBV19 and TRBJ2-1 gives the whole variable domain DGGITQSPKYLFRKEGQNVTLSCEQNLNHDAMYWYRQDPGQGLRLIYYSQIVNDFQKGDIAEGYSVSREKKESFPLTVTSAQKNPTAFYLCASSINAGGSYNEQFFGPGTRLTVL.

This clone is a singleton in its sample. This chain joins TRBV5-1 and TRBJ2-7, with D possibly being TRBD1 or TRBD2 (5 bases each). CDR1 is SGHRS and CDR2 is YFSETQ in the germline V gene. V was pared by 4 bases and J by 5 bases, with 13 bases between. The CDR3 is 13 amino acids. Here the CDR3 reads CASSKRDADEQYF. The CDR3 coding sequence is TGCGCCAGCAGCAAACGGGACGCAGACGAGCAGTACTTC.

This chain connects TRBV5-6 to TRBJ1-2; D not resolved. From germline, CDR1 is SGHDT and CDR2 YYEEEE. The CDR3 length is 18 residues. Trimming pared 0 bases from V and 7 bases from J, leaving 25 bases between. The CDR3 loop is CASSLGVLVSRIGGGYTF. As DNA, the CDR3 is TGTGCCAGCAGCTTGGGAGTCCTTGTCTCTCGCATAGGCGGTGGCTACACCTTC.

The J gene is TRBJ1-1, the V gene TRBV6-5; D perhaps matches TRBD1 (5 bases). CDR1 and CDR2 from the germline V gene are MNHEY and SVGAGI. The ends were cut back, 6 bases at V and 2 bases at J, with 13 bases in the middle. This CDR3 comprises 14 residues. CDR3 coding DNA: TGTGCCAGCAGGCGCCCGGGGCTTAACACTGAAGCTTTCTTT. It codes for CASRRPGLNTEAFF.

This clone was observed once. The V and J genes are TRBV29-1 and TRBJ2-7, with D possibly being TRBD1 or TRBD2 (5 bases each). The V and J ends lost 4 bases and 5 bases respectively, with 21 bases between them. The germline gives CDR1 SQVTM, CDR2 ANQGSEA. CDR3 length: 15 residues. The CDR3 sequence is CSVVEPGRGGNEQYF. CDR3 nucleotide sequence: TGCAGCGTTGTAGAGCCGGGGCGTGGGGGAAACGAGCAGTACTTC.

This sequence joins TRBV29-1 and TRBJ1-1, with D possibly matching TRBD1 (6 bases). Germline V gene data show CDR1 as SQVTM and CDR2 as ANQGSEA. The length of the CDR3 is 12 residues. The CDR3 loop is CSGKTGFGEAFF. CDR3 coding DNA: TGCAGTGGTAAAACAGGGTTTGGTGAAGCTTTCTTT.

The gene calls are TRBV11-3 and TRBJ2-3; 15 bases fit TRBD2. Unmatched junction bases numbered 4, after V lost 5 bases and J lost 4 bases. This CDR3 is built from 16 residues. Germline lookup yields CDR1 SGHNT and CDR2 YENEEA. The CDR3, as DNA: TGTGCCAGCAGCCCCGGGACTAGCGGGAGGTCAGATACGCAGTATTTT. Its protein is CASSPGTSGRSDTQYF.

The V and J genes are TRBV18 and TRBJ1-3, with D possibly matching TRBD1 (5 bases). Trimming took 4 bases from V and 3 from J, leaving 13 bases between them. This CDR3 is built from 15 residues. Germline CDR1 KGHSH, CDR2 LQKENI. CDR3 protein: CASSQGTRDGNTIYF. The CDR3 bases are TGTGCCAGCTCACAAGGGACTCGCGATGGAAACACCATATATTTT.

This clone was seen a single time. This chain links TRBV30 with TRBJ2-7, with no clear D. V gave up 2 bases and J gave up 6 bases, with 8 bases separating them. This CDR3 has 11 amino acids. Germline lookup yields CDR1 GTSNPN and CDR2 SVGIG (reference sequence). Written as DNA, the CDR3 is TGTGCCTGGAGTATAGGTGGCGAGCAGTACTTC. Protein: CAWSIGGEQYF.

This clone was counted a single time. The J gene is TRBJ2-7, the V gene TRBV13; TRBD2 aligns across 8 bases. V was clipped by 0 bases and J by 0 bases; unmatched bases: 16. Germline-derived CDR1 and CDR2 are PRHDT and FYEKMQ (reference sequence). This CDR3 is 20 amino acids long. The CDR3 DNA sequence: TGTGCCAGCAGCTTAGGCAAAGTAGGTCTAGCGGGCCACCGCTCCTACGAGCAGTACTTC. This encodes CASSLGKVGLAGHRSYEQYF.

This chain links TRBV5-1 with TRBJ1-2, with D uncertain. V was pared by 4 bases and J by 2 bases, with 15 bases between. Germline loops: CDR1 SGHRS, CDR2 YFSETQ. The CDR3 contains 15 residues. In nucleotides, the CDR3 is TGCGCCAGCAGCCCTGGAGCGGCGGAGAACTATGGCTACACCTTC. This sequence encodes CASSPGAAENYGYTF.

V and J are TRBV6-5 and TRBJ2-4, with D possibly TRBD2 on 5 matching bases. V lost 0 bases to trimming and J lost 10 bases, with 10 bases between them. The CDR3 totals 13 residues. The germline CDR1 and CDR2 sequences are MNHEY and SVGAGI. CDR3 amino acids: CASSYSLPGIQYF. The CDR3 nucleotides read TGTGCCAGCAGTTACTCGTTGCCGGGGATTCAGTACTTC.

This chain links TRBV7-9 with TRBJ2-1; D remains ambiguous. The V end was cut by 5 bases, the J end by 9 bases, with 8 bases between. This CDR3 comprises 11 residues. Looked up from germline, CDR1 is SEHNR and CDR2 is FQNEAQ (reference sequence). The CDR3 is CASSSTGEQFF. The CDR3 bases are TGTGCCAGCAGCAGTACCGGTGAGCAGTTCTTC.

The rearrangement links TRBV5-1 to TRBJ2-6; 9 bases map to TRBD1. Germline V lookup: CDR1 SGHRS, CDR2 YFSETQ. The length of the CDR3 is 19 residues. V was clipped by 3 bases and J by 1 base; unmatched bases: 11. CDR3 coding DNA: TGCGCCAGCAGCTCAATTACCGGGACAGGGAAATCTGGGGCCAACGTCCTGACTTTC. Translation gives CASSSITGTGKSGANVLTF.

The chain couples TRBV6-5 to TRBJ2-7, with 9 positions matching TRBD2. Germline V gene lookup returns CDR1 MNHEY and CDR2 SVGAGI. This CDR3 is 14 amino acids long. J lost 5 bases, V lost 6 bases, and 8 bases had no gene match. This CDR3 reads CASRTSGRSNEQYF. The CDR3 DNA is TGTGCCAGCAGAACTAGCGGGCGAAGTAACGAGCAGTACTTC.

CDR3 loop: CSVDISGVAEKLFF. The CDR3 DNA reads TGCAGCGTTGACATCTCAGGGGTGGCTGAAAAACTGTTTTTT. The V and J genes are TRBV29-1 and TRBJ1-4; the D gene is possibly TRBD1 (6 bases). The CDR3 is 14 residues long. CDR1 is SQVTM and CDR2 is ANQGSEA in the germline V gene. V gave up 3 bases and J gave up 7 bases, with 15 bases separating them.

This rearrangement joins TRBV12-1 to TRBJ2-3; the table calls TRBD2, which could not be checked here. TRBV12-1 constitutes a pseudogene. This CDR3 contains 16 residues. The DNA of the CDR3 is TGTGCCAGCAGCCCGCGAGGGACTAGCGGCACAGATACGCAGTATTTT. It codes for CASSPRGTSGTDTQYF.

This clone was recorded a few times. CDR3 loop: CAWSFYRGPGNTIYF. The CDR3 nucleotides are TGTGCCTGGAGTTTTTACAGGGGTCCTGGAAACACCATATATTTT. The genes are TRBV30 and TRBJ1-3; 7 nucleotides align to TRBD1. This CDR3 is 15 amino acids long. In germline, CDR1 is GTSNPN, CDR2 SVGIG (reference sequence). The J segment lost 2 bases and the V segment lost 2 bases, leaving 6 bases of the junction unmatched. Full variable domain (outside the CDR3, taken from reference TRBV30 and TRBJ1-3): SQTIHQWPATLVQPVGSPLSLECTVEGTSNPNLYWYRQAAGRGLQLLFYSVGIGQISSEVPQNLSASRPQDRQFILSSKKLLLSDSGFYLCAWSFYRGPGNTIYFGEGSWLTVV.

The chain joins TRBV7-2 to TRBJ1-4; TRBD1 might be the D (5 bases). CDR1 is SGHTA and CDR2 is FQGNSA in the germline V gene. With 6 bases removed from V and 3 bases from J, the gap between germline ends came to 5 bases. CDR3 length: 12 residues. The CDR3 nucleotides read TGTGCCAGCAGGGGACCTAATGAAAAACTGTTTTTT. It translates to CASRGPNEKLFF.

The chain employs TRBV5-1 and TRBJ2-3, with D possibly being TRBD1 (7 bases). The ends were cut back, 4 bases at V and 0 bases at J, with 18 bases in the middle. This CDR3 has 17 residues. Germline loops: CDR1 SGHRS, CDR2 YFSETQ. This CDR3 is CASSPLGQGGSTDTQYF. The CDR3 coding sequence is TGCGCCAGCAGCCCACTTGGGCAGGGGGGAAGCACAGATACGCAGTATTTT.